These 9 T cell receptor beta chains came from one sample sequenced in a study of shared clonotypes between healthy human individuals. In the naive CD8 group, cells lacked CD45RO and were positively selected for CCR7, so terminally differentiated effector memory CD45RA+ cells were left out. Here immunoSEQ multiplex PCR was the method, and the copy in TCRdb shows in-frame clones only, minus some. The table lists under 850,000 clones, about 91% of them singletons, with nearly 25% in the top ten. The sequencing input was naive CD8+ T cells sorted from blood. The receptors derive from a man aged 25 to 40 in good health.

The chain joins TRBV27 to TRBJ2-7; possible D gene TRBD1, 5 bases. Germline values: CDR1 MNHEY, CDR2 SMNVEV (reference sequence). V lost 4 bases to trimming and J lost 4 bases, with 11 bases between them. This CDR3 is built from 13 residues. CDR3 DNA sequence: TGTGCCAGCAGTTATTCCAGGGCTTACGAGCAGTACTTC. Its protein product is CASSYSRAYEQYF.

V usage is TRBV27 and J usage is TRBJ2-5; TRBD2 matches 10 bases. Germline CDR1 reads MNHEY; CDR2 reads SMNVEV (reference sequence). The trim removed 5 bases at V and 1 base at J, leaving 7 bases unmatched. The CDR3 extends over 16 amino acids. In DNA, the CDR3 is TGTGCCAGCAGTCCCCTAGCGGGAGCCGCCCAAGAGACCCAGTACTTC. It translates to CASSPLAGAAQETQYF.

This chain uses TRBV7-9 with TRBJ2-1, with TRBD2 matching 7 bases. CDR3 length: 17 amino acids. The J segment lost 2 bases and the V segment lost 0 bases, leaving 7 bases of the junction unmatched. The germline gives CDR1 SEHNR, CDR2 FQNEAQ (reference sequence). CDR3 DNA sequence: TGTGCCAGCAGCTTAGCTAGCGGGCCCACCCCCTACAATGAGCAGTTCTTC. Translating gives CASSLASGPTPYNEQFF.

The genes are TRBV11-2 and TRBJ2-5; TRBD1 aligns across 7 bases. J gave up 2 bases and V 5 bases, and 5 bases lay outside the gene matches. Germline values: CDR1 SGHAT, CDR2 FQNNGV. The CDR3 is 14 amino acids. As DNA, the CDR3 is TGTGCCAGCAGCCAAAGACAGGGACAAGAGACCCAGTACTTC. It specifies CASSQRQGQETQYF.

The rearrangement links TRBV15 to TRBJ2-2; the match to TRBD1 covers 7 bases. This CDR3 is 16 amino acids long. CDR1 and CDR2 (germline): LNHNV, YYDKDF (reference sequence). With V trimmed by 1 base and J by 2 bases, 4 bases remained unmatched. CDR3 sequence reads: CATSRAGTVNTGELFF. The CDR3 nucleotides are TGTGCCACCAGCAGAGCCGGGACAGTTAACACCGGGGAGCTGTTTTTT.

The chain uses TRBV4-3 and TRBJ2-2; tentative D call: TRBD1 (6 bases). The CDR3 runs to 18 residues. With 0 bases removed from V and 4 bases from J, the gap between germline ends came to 18 bases. Germline lookup yields CDR1 LGHNA and CDR2 YSLEER. The CDR3 spells CASSQEVEQGFFTGELFF. DNA of the CDR3: TGCGCCAGCAGCCAAGAAGTGGAACAGGGTTTTTTCACCGGGGAGCTGTTTTTT.

This chain uses TRBV11-3 with TRBJ2-1; D is unclear. Trimming removed 5 bases at V and 0 bases at J, with 11 bases between. Germline V lookup: CDR1 SGHNT, CDR2 YENEEA. This CDR3 comprises 15 residues. CDR3 sequence: CASSPGPNSYNEQFF. The CDR3 DNA sequence: TGTGCCAGCAGCCCTGGACCCAACTCCTACAATGAGCAGTTCTTC.

The CDR3 protein is CASSESWRGGDEQYF. The CDR3 DNA is TGCGCCAGCAGTGAGTCGTGGAGGGGAGGGGACGAGCAGTACTTC. The chain joins TRBV10-1 to TRBJ2-7; 7 nucleotides line up with TRBD2. V lost 0 bases, J lost 5 bases, and 7 bases stayed unmatched. Looked up from germline, CDR1 is WNHNN and CDR2 is SYGVQD (reference sequence). The length of the CDR3 is 15 residues.

The chain combines TRBV11-2 with TRBJ2-5; a weak D match, TRBD2 (6 bases). Germline V CDR1 and CDR2: SGHAT, FQNNGV. The V end was cut by 5 bases, the J end by 5 bases, with 15 bases between. The CDR3 is made up of 14 amino acids. CDR3 amino acids: CASSVRPSDETQYF. The DNA for the CDR3 is TGTGCCAGCAGCGTCCGTCCTAGCGATGAGACCCAGTACTTC.